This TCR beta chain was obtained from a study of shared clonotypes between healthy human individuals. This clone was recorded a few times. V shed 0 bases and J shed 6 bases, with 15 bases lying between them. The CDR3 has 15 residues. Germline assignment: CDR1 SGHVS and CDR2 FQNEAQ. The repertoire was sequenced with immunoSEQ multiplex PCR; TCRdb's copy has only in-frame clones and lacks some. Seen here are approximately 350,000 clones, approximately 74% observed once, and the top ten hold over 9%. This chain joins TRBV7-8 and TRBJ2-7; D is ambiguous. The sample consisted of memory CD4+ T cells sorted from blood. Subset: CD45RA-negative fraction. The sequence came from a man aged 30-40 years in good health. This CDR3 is CASSLASLAYSEQYF. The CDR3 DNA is TGTGCCAGCAGCTTAGCGTCCTTAGCCTATTCCGAGCAGTACTTC.